Following are 11 T cell receptor beta chains from one sample sequenced in a study of blood T cells in healthy people across ages. Primed by a sample-barcoded 5' primer and a J-beta primer mix, a second PCR proceeded for 7 to 11 cycles. MiXCR was run by TCRdb on the 5' RACE reads, yielding one entry per CDR3 protein. The table has fewer than 800,000 distinct CDR3 sequences, roughly 32% seen once. Input material: blood. The receptors were sampled from a woman of 80 years or more in good health.

Comments on this clonotype: A much larger clone lies one base from this, so it may be a read error. The chain is built from TRBV7-8 and TRBJ2-5; unclear D gene. The germline CDR1 and CDR2 sequences are SGHVS and FQNEAQ. The CDR3 is 14 residues long. V shed 2 bases and J shed 11 bases, with 18 bases lying between them. The CDR3, as DNA: TGTGCCAGCAGCTTAACGAACACCTACAATGAGCAGTACTTC. This translates into CASSLTNTYNEQYF.

There are a few counts of this clonotype. The rearrangement links TRBV20-1 to TRBJ2-1, with 9 bases that match TRBD1. The V gene's germline CDR1 is DFQATT and CDR2 SNEGSKA (reference sequence). V gave up 5 bases and J gave up 10 bases; unmatched junction bases: 9. The CDR3 consists of 13 residues. The CDR3: CSAAGQGCGEQFF. The CDR3, as DNA: TGCAGTGCTGCGGGACAGGGATGCGGGGAGCAGTTCTTC.

This clonotype was seen more than once but under ten times. V gene TRBV7-9 combines with J gene TRBJ1-5; tentative D call: TRBD1 (6 bases). Germline-derived CDR1 and CDR2 are SEHNR and FQNEAQ (reference sequence). V dropped 5 bases and J dropped 2 bases, with 13 bases sitting between them. This CDR3 comprises 15 residues. The CDR3 reads CASSRQGSGNQPQHF. The CDR3 DNA reads TGTGCCAGCAGCCGTCAGGGGAGCGGCAATCAGCCCCAGCATTTT. The entire variable domain, with the rest obtained from reference TRBV7-9 and TRBJ1-5, is as follows: DTGVSQNPRHKITKRGQNVTFRCDPISEHNRLYWYRQTLGQGPEFLTYFQNEAQLEKSRLLSDRFSAERPKGSFSTLEIQRTEQGDSAMYLCASSRQGSGNQPQHFGDGTRLSIL.

Regarding this clonotype: Since a much larger clone is just one base distant, this may be a read error. V usage is TRBV6-1 and J usage is TRBJ2-5; D is uncertain. The J call may not be correct, given that the DNA end is closer to TRBJ2-7. There are 14 residues in the CDR3. Germline-derived CDR1 and CDR2 are MNHNS and SASEGT. The CDR3: CASSESVSRSEQYF. In DNA, the CDR3 is TGTGCCAGCAGTGAAAGCGTTAGCCGTAGCGAGCAGTACTTC.

This clonotype was picked up many times. V usage is TRBV5-6 and J usage is TRBJ2-7, with D possibly matching TRBD2 (6 bases). Trimming took off 4 bases at V and 1 base at J, with 21 bases between the two ends. CDR3 size: 17 residues. Germline-derived CDR1 and CDR2 are SGHDT and YYEEEE. CDR3 sequence reads: CASSRGRMGLISYEQYF. The CDR3 nucleotides are TGTGCCAGCAGCCGGGGGAGGATGGGGTTGATTTCCTACGAGCAGTACTTC.

This clonotype was seen many times. V gene TRBV6-5 combines with J gene TRBJ2-7; D ambiguous. Per germline, CDR1 MNHEY and CDR2 SVGAGI. The V end was cut by 5 bases, the J end by 2 bases, with 13 bases between. This CDR3 spans 14 amino acids. In DNA form, the CDR3 reads TGTGCCAGCAGTCGGGCCGTCCCCCCCTACGAGCAGTACTTC. Encoded protein: CASSRAVPPYEQYF.

This clonotype was found many times. The rearrangement uses TRBV28 and TRBJ1-2, with D unclear. V lost 5 bases, J lost 4 bases, and 8 bases lay in between. The germline CDR1 and CDR2 sequences are MDHEN and SYDVKM. There are 12 residues in the CDR3. CDR3 DNA sequence: TGTGCCAGCAGTGTCCAGCCCTATGGCTACACCTTC. It is translated as CASSVQPYGYTF.

This clonotype has at least ten counts. The chain couples TRBV9 to TRBJ2-3, with D possibly TRBD2 on 6 matching bases. This CDR3 spans 15 amino acids. Germline-derived CDR1 and CDR2 are SGDLS and YYNGEE. V gave up 3 bases and J gave up 2 bases, with 13 bases separating them. As DNA, the CDR3 is TGTGCCAGCAGCGCCCGGGACTCGTTCACAGATACGCAGTATTTT. Translating it yields CASSARDSFTDTQYF.

This clonotype was observed at least ten times. This rearrangement joins TRBV3-1 to TRBJ2-1, with 12 nucleotides matching TRBD2. The germline CDR1 and CDR2 sequences are LGHDT and YNNKEL (reference sequence). V was clipped by 1 base and J by 0 bases; unmatched bases: 7. CDR3 length equals 19 residues. The CDR3 is CASSQALAGGRSSYNEQFF. CDR3 sequence (DNA): TGTGCCAGCAGCCAAGCACTAGCGGGGGGCCGAAGCTCCTACAATGAGCAGTTCTTC.

In this sample, this clonotype turned up many times. In DNA form, the CDR3 reads TGTGCCAGCCGGACTAGCGGGAGGAGGACAGATACGCAGTATTTT. This gives the protein CASRTSGRRTDTQYF. The chain links TRBV6-2 or TRBV6-3 to TRBJ2-3; 14 positions match TRBD2. In germline, CDR1 is MNHEY, CDR2 SVGEGT. CDR3 length equals 15 residues. Trimming took 8 bases from V and 3 from J; bases not matched to a gene: 4.

This clonotype was seen repeatedly, ten times or more. The V call is TRBV5-1, the J call TRBJ2-3, with D perhaps matching TRBD1 (5 bases). Deletions cut 5 bases from V and 2 bases from J, with 15 bases between. CDR1 SGHRS and CDR2 YFSETQ come from the germline V gene. The CDR3 runs to 15 residues. DNA of the CDR3: TGCGCCAGCAGACAGGCGGTTAGCCTCACAGATACGCAGTATTTT. Its protein is CASRQAVSLTDTQYF.